The 31 T cell receptor beta chains in this list originate from one sample, sequenced in a study of blood T cell repertoires in COVID-19. The table came from immunoSEQ multiplex PCR; TCRdb's copy has only in-frame clones and leaves some out. The table has some 200,000 clones, around 90% seen once; the top ten hold approximately 2.7%. Sequencing was carried out using PBMCs or T cells enriched from blood (not recorded which). The origin of the receptors is a woman under 40 who had recovered from COVID-19.

This clone was observed a single time. The CDR3 DNA is TGTGCCAGCAGCTTGTGGCAGGGGCAGCCCCAGCATTTT. Translation: CASSLWQGQPQHF. The chain is built from TRBV5-5 and TRBJ1-5; D might be TRBD1 (6 bases). Trimming pared 1 base from V and 7 bases from J, leaving 9 bases between. This CDR3 has 13 amino acids. Germline CDR1 reads SGHKS; CDR2 reads YYEKEE (reference sequence).

V is TRBV3-1 (or the pseudogene TRBV3-2) and J is TRBJ2-6, with TRBD1 matching 12 bases. Germline V gene sequence: CDR1 LGHDT, CDR2 YNNKEL (reference sequence). V lost 4 bases, J lost 3 bases, and 10 bases stayed unmatched. The CDR3 contains 19 residues. CDR3 amino acids: CASSLLAGTGGFGANVLTF. CDR3 nucleotide sequence: TGTGCCAGCAGCCTCCTAGCGGGGACAGGGGGCTTTGGGGCCAACGTCCTGACTTTC.

The V call is TRBV7-6, the J call TRBJ2-2; TRBD2 matches at 11 bases. This CDR3 contains 16 residues. V shed 1 base, J shed 7 bases, and the junction held 5 bases outside the gene matches. The V gene's germline CDR1 is SGHVS and CDR2 FNYEAQ. The CDR3 is CASSLGTSGSGGELFF. The CDR3 DNA reads TGTGCCAGCAGCTTAGGGACTAGCGGGTCTGGCGGGGAGCTGTTTTTT.

As concerns this clone: Distinct nucleotide sequences in the sample also encode this CDR3. V and J are TRBV4-1 and TRBJ1-6, with 10 bases identical to TRBD1. Germline V gives CDR1 MGHRA, CDR2 YSYEKL. This CDR3 is built from 14 residues. V was clipped by 3 bases and J by 7 bases; unmatched bases: 0. The CDR3 region is CASSQDRGNSPLHF. The CDR3 DNA is TGCGCCAGCAGCCAGGACAGGGGGAATTCACCCCTCCACTTT.

The rearrangement uses TRBV5-1 and TRBJ2-5; TRBD1 matches at 7 bases. Germline assignment: CDR1 SGHRS and CDR2 YFSETQ. This CDR3 has 13 residues. The V gene end was trimmed by 5 bases and the J gene end by 3 bases; junction bases not matched to a gene: 4. CDR3 nucleotides: TGCGCCAGCAGTAGACAGGGTGAAGAGACCCAGTACTTC. Amino acid sequence: CASSRQGEETQYF.

This rearrangement joins TRBV5-6 to TRBJ2-3; 12 nucleotides match TRBD2. This CDR3 spans 16 amino acids. Germline loops: CDR1 SGHDT, CDR2 YYEEEE. Trimming took 0 bases from V and 4 from J; bases not matched to a gene: 3. CDR3 DNA: TGTGCCAGCAGCTTGGTTCCTAGCGGGGGGGCAGATACGCAGTATTTT. The encoded protein is CASSLVPSGGADTQYF. Full variable domain (outside the CDR3, taken from reference TRBV5-6 and TRBJ2-3): DAGVTQSPTHLIKTRGQQVTLRCSPKSGHDTVSWYQQALGQGPQFIFQYYEEEERQRGNFPDRFSGHQFPNYSSELNVNALLLGDSALYLCASSLVPSGGADTQYFGPGTRLTVL.

This chain links TRBV3-1 (or the pseudogene TRBV3-2) with TRBJ2-5; 8 positions agree with TRBD2. There are 15 residues in the CDR3. Germline CDR1 is LGHDT and CDR2 is YNNKEL (reference sequence). V lost 1 base and J lost 5; bases outside the gene matches: 6. CDR3 sequence reads: CASSQAGGQGETQYF. CDR3 coding DNA: TGTGCCAGCAGCCAAGCGGGGGGGCAGGGGGAGACCCAGTACTTC.

This chain links TRBV29-1 with TRBJ1-1; D is unresolved. The CDR3 extends over 10 amino acids. Trimming stripped 2 bases from V and 7 bases from J, with 5 bases between. The germline gives CDR1 SQVTM, CDR2 ANQGSEA. CDR3: CSVEIIEAFF. In DNA form, the CDR3 reads TGCAGCGTTGAAATCATTGAAGCTTTCTTT.

The V and J genes are TRBV6-4 and TRBJ2-6; 8 bases align to TRBD1. Trimming at V came to 5 bases and at J to 2 bases, leaving 5 bases not matched to a gene. The V gene's germline CDR1 is MRHNA and CDR2 SNTAGT. The CDR3 extends over 16 amino acids. The CDR3 bases are TGTGCCAGCAGTAAAACAGGGGGAACTGGGGCCAACGTCCTGACTTTC. Protein: CASSKTGGTGANVLTF.

This clone showed up just once. The chain has TRBV14 and TRBJ2-3, with 7 bases fitting TRBD1. Losses at the gene ends were 1 base for V and 3 bases for J; bases not matched to a gene: 10. This CDR3 has 17 residues. Germline CDR1 SGHDN, CDR2 FVKESK. The CDR3 loop reads CASSQARKTGSTDTQYF. Here the CDR3 DNA reads TGTGCCAGCAGCCAAGCCCGGAAGACAGGGTCTACAGATACGCAGTATTTT.

This clone was observed a single time. The chain has TRBV30 and TRBJ2-3, with 13 bases that match TRBD2. Germline trimming cut 8 bases from V and 1 base from J; bases unmatched to any gene: 15. CDR1 is GTSNPN and CDR2 is SVGIG in the germline V gene (reference sequence). The CDR3 consists of 18 residues. Here the CDR3 reads CARKPGLAGAWGTDTQYF. The CDR3, as DNA: TGTGCCCGGAAACCAGGACTAGCGGGAGCGTGGGGCACAGATACGCAGTATTTT.

This sequence joins TRBV5-8 and TRBJ1-5, with D possibly matching TRBD1 (6 bases). V was shortened by 0 bases and J by 2 bases, with 18 bases between the two germline ends. CDR3 length equals 18 residues. Germline CDR1 reads SGHTS; CDR2 reads YDEGEE. CDR3 in amino acids: CASSLAGTRLGGNQPQHF. DNA for the CDR3: TGTGCCAGCAGCTTGGCGGGGACACGCCTCGGAGGCAATCAGCCCCAGCATTTT.

The chain carries TRBV4-1 and TRBJ2-2; a possible D gene is TRBD2 (5 bases). The germline V gene encodes CDR1 MGHRA and CDR2 YSYEKL. V gave up 0 bases and J gave up 1 base, with 6 bases separating them. CDR3 length equals 15 residues. In DNA form, the CDR3 reads TGCGCCAGCAGCCAAGACGCGGGGAACACCGGGGAGCTGTTTTTT. This sequence encodes CASSQDAGNTGELFF.

The chain links TRBV30 to TRBJ2-5; 12 nucleotides line up with TRBD2. V shed 7 bases, J shed 4 bases, and the junction held 10 bases outside the gene matches. Looked up from germline, CDR1 is GTSNPN and CDR2 is SVGIG (reference sequence). This CDR3 is 15 amino acids long. The CDR3 DNA sequence: TGTGCCTTACTGGGACTAGCGGGCGATACAGAGACCCAGTACTTC. Translated, it gives CALLGLAGDTETQYF.

The CDR3 DNA reads TGTGCCAGCAGTTACACCAGGGCCTACAATGAGCAGTTCTTC. It codes for CASSYTRAYNEQFF. This sequence joins TRBV6-5 and TRBJ2-1; D might be TRBD1 (5 bases). CDR1 is MNHEY, CDR2 SVGAGI, per germline. Between the trimmed V and J ends, which lost 2 bases and 2 bases, there was a span of 7 bases. This CDR3 comprises 14 residues.

The count of this clone is one. This chain connects TRBV19 to TRBJ1-4, with D tentatively TRBD1 (6 bases). Germline values: CDR1 LNHDA, CDR2 SQIVND (reference sequence). Trimming removed 7 bases at V and 2 bases at J, with 14 bases between. This CDR3 has 15 residues. The CDR3 protein is CASTDPGVTNEKLFF. In nucleotides, the CDR3 is TGTGCCAGTACCGACCCAGGGGTCACTAATGAAAAACTGTTTTTT. Full variable domain (outside the CDR3, taken from reference TRBV19 and TRBJ1-4): DGGITQSPKYLFRKEGQNVTLSCEQNLNHDAMYWYRQDPGQGLRLIYYSQIVNDFQKGDIAEGYSVSREKKESFPLTVTSAQKNPTAFYLCASTDPGVTNEKLFFGSGTQLSVL.

The V gene is TRBV27, the J gene TRBJ1-1; 10 bases match TRBD1. Per the germline V gene, CDR1 is MNHEY and CDR2 is SMNVEV (reference sequence). Trimming at V came to 6 bases and at J to 6 bases, leaving 10 bases not matched to a gene. The length of the CDR3 is 15 residues. CDR3 nucleotide sequence: TGTGCCAGCAGGGAAAGGACAGGGGGGATTTCTGAAGCTTTCTTT. Amino acid sequence: CASRERTGGISEAFF.

The chain has TRBV9 and TRBJ2-2, with 8 bases lining up with TRBD1. CDR1 and CDR2 from the germline V gene are SGDLS and YYNGEE. The CDR3 has 17 amino acids. With V trimmed by 4 bases and J by 3 bases, 11 bases remained unmatched. DNA for the CDR3: TGTGCCAGCAGCACGTACCTGGACAGGGCTTACACCGGGGAGCTGTTTTTT. It encodes CASSTYLDRAYTGELFF.

The rearrangement uses TRBV5-1 and TRBJ2-3; 7 bases are a match to TRBD1. The CDR3 has 16 amino acids. Germline V gene lookup returns CDR1 SGHRS and CDR2 YFSETQ. J lost 3 bases, V lost 0 bases, and 7 bases had no gene match. CDR3 coding DNA: TGCGCCAGCAGCTTGGCCAGACAGGGTCGGACAGATACGCAGTATTTT. Residues: CASSLARQGRTDTQYF.

The chain uses TRBV10-3 and TRBJ1-6; TRBD1 aligns across 7 bases. This CDR3 comprises 13 residues. Germline V gene sequence: CDR1 ENHRY, CDR2 SYGVKD. V lost 11 bases, J lost 7 bases, and 8 bases stayed unmatched. This chain's CDR3 is CAGKGTENSPLHF. The CDR3 DNA reads TGTGCCGGGAAAGGGACAGAAAATTCACCCCTCCACTTT.

The chain recombines TRBV5-6 with TRBJ1-5; D uncertain. CDR3 length: 13 amino acids. Germline CDR1 and CDR2: SGHDT and YYEEEE. V lost 4 bases to trimming and J lost 7 bases, with 12 bases between them. The CDR3 DNA reads TGTGCCAGCAGCACTGACTTCAACCAGCCCCAGCATTTT. Translating gives CASSTDFNQPQHF.

The CDR3 sequence is CASSMVSETQYF. The DNA for the CDR3 is TGTGCCAGCAGCATGGTATCAGAGACCCAGTACTTC. The V gene is TRBV5-4, the J gene TRBJ2-5; D gene unclear. The germline V gene encodes CDR1 SGHNT and CDR2 YYREEE (reference sequence). The CDR3 has 12 residues. The germline V and J ends were trimmed by 4 bases and 4 bases, with 8 bases remaining between them.

The rearrangement links TRBV4-1 to TRBJ2-1, with 9 bases identical to TRBD1. The CDR3 sequence is 15 residues long. CDR1 is MGHRA, CDR2 YSYEKL, per germline. Unmatched junction bases numbered 4, after V lost 1 base and J lost 6 bases. Written as DNA, the CDR3 is TGCGCCAGCAGCCAAGGCCAGGGACAGGGCAATGAGCAGTTCTTC. It encodes CASSQGQGQGNEQFF.

V and J are TRBV4-3 and TRBJ2-1, with 10 bases lining up with TRBD2. V was pared by 4 bases and J by 11 bases, with 11 bases of the junction left unmatched. This CDR3 region has 15 residues. The germline V gene has CDR1 LGHNA and CDR2 YSLEER. CDR3 sequence (DNA): TGCGCCAGCAGCCTAGCGGGGGGCCAGAGAAGCAAGCAGTTCTTC. Its protein is CASSLAGGQRSKQFF.

The V call is TRBV4-2, the J call TRBJ2-5; 7 bases are a match to TRBD1. The V gene's germline CDR1 is LGHNA and CDR2 YNFKEQ. V shed 1 base, J shed 2 bases, and the junction held 7 bases outside the gene matches. The CDR3 is made up of 16 amino acids. The CDR3 DNA reads TGTGCCAGCAGCCAAGGGGTTAACAGGGGACAAGAGACCCAGTACTTC. Protein: CASSQGVNRGQETQYF.

The chain couples TRBV4-1 to TRBJ1-5, with D perhaps TRBD1 (5 bases). Germline V CDR1 and CDR2: MGHRA, YSYEKL. CDR3 size: 16 residues. Trimming removed 1 base from V and 0 bases from J, with 10 bases in between. The DNA of the CDR3 is TGCGCCAGCAGCCAAGGCCCGGACACTAGCAATCAGCCCCAGCATTTT. Translated: CASSQGPDTSNQPQHF.

The chain combines TRBV5-1 with TRBJ2-2; D not resolved. Looked up from germline, CDR1 is SGHRS and CDR2 is YFSETQ. Trimming took off 0 bases at V and 2 bases at J, with 8 bases between the two ends. The CDR3 length is 15 residues. The CDR3, as DNA: TGCGCCAGCAGCTTGGATGGCAGAAACACCGGGGAGCTGTTTTTT. Its translation: CASSLDGRNTGELFF.

The V and J genes are TRBV6-5 and TRBJ1-4; D unclear. V was clipped by 6 bases and J by 8 bases, with 16 bases between them. CDR1 and CDR2 from the germline V gene are MNHEY and SVGAGI. This CDR3 contains 14 residues. The DNA of the CDR3 is TGTGCCAGCAGCCCCGGGAGATTAGGGGAAAAACTGTTTTTT. It translates to CASSPGRLGEKLFF.

This chain links TRBV7-9 with TRBJ1-2; D is perhaps TRBD1 (5 bases). The germline CDR1 and CDR2 sequences are SEHNR and FQNEAQ (reference sequence). The CDR3 spans 16 residues. Trimming pared 2 bases from V and 4 bases from J, leaving 17 bases between. DNA for the CDR3: TGTGCCAGCAGCTTAAAGCGGGGGGAAGAGGGCTATGGCTACACCTTC. It yields the protein CASSLKRGEEGYGYTF. Together with reference TRBV7-9 and TRBJ1-2, the CDR3 gives the full variable domain: DTGVSQNPRHKITKRGQNVTFRCDPISEHNRLYWYRQTLGQGPEFLTYFQNEAQLEKSRLLSDRFSAERPKGSFSTLEIQRTEQGDSAMYLCASSLKRGEEGYGYTFGSGTRLTVV.

V and J are TRBV19 and TRBJ1-3, with TRBD1 as a possible D gene (6 bases). Trimming cost V 3 bases and J 2 bases, with 11 bases left between them. The CDR3 is 15 residues long. Germline lookup yields CDR1 LNHDA and CDR2 SQIVND (reference sequence). The CDR3: CASSIIQGPGNTIYF. Written as DNA, the CDR3 is TGTGCCAGTAGTATCATCCAGGGGCCTGGAAACACCATATATTTT.

J is TRBJ1-5 and V is TRBV12-2; the listed D gene, TRBD1, was not tested against the DNA. TRBV12-2 is a known pseudogene. The CDR3 contains 16 residues. Here the CDR3 DNA reads TGTGCAAGTCGCTTAGCACCCGACAGGTGTGACCAGCCCCAGCATTTT. It is translated as CASRLAPDRCDQPQHF.